This TCR beta chain emerged from a study of T cell responses to AZD1222 COVID-19 vaccine. Clones were sequenced by immunoSEQ multiplex PCR, and TCRdb holds only the in-frame ones, with some missing. The table has more than 100,000 clones, 80% to 95% seen once. The sample in question was peripheral blood, obtained on day 0 of AZD1222 vaccination. The sequence derives from an adult in good health.

The CDR3 sequence is CASSPRDRSYEQYF. DNA for the CDR3: TGTGCCAGCAGTCCTCGGGACAGAAGCTACGAGCAGTACTTC. The gene calls are TRBV7-9 and TRBJ2-7, with TRBD1 matching over 7 bases. Germline V lookup: CDR1 SEHNR, CDR2 FQNEAQ (reference sequence). With V trimmed by 6 bases and J by 3 bases, 8 bases remained unmatched. CDR3 length: 14 residues.